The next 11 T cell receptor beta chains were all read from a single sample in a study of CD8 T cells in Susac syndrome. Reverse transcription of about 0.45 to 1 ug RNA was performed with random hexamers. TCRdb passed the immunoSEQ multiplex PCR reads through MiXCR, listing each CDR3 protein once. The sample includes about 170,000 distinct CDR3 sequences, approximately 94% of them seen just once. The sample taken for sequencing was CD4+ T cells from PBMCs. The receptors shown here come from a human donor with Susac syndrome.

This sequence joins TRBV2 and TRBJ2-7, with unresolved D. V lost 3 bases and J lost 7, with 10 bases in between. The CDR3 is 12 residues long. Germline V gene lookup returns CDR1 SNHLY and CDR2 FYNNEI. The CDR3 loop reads CASSDGFREQYV. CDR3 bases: TGTGCCAGCAGTGACGGCTTCCGGGAGCAGTACGTC.

CDR3 nucleotides: TGTGCCACCGGTACGGGGACCCTCTCCTACGAGCAGTACTTC. Its protein product is CATGTGTLSYEQYF. The chain combines TRBV15 with TRBJ2-7, with D perhaps assigned TRBD1 or TRBD2 (5 bases each). The CDR3 is 14 amino acids. Germline CDR1 LNHNV, CDR2 YYDKDF (reference sequence). The V gene lost 8 bases and the J gene lost 0 bases, with 14 bases spanning the gap.

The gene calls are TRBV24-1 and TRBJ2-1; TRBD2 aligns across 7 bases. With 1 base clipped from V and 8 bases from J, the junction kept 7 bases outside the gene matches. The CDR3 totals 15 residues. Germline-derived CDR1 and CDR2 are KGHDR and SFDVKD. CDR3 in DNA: TGTGCCACCAGTGATTTTGTGGGAGGGAGGGATGAGCAGTTCTTC. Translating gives CATSDFVGGRDEQFF.

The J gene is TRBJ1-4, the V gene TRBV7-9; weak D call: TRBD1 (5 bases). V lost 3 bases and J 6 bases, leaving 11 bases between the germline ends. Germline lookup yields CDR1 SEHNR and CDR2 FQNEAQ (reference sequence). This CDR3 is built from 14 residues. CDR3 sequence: CASSLGVGDEKLFF. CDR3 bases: TGTGCCAGCAGCTTGGGGGTAGGCGATGAAAAACTGTTTTTT.

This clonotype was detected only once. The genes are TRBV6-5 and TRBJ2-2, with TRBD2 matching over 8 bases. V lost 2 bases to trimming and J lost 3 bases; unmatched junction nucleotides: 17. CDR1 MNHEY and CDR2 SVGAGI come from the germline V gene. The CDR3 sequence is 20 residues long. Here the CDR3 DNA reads TGTGCCAGCAGTTACACCCAATTCGGAGCGGGAGTCGGGTACACCGGGGAGCTGTTTTTT. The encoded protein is CASSYTQFGAGVGYTGELFF.

The CDR3 DNA reads TGCAGTGCTAGAGAACTAGCGGGAGTACCTAGCACAGATACGCAGTATTTT. Protein product: CSARELAGVPSTDTQYF. The chain combines TRBV20-1 with TRBJ2-3; 11 positions agree with TRBD2. Germline loops: CDR1 DFQATT, CDR2 SNEGSKA (reference sequence). The CDR3 loop spans 17 amino acids. V dropped 0 bases and J dropped 0; count of bases not matched to a gene: 5.

CDR3 sequence: CASSLWNNQETQYF. DNA of the CDR3: TGTGCCAGCAGCTTATGGAACAACCAAGAGACCCAGTACTTC. V and J are TRBV7-2 and TRBJ2-5; D is unresolved. The V gene lost 2 bases and the J gene lost 0 bases, with 7 bases spanning the gap. Germline lookup yields CDR1 SGHTA and CDR2 FQGNSA. The CDR3 length is 14 residues.

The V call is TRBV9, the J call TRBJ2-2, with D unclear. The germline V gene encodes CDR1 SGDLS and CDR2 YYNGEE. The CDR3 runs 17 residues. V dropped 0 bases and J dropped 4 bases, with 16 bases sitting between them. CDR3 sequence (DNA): TGTGCCAGCAGCGTAGAAGGTGGCAGAAGTTTCACCGGGGAGCTGTTTTTT. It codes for CASSVEGGRSFTGELFF.

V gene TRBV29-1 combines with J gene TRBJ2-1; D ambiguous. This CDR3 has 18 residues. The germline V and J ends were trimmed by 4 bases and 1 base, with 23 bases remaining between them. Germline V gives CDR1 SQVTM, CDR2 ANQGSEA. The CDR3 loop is CSVVGLGTNPKSYNEQFF. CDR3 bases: TGCAGCGTTGTCGGTCTTGGCACTAACCCGAAATCCTACAATGAGCAGTTCTTC.

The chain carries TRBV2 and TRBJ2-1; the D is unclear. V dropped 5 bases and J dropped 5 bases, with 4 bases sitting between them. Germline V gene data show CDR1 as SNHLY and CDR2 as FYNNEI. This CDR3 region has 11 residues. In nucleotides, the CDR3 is TGTGCCAGCAGTACACACAATGAGCAGTTCTTC. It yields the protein CASSTHNEQFF.

This chain's CDR3 is CASSLVGLAHEQFF. CDR3 bases: TGTGCCAGCAGCTTAGTGGGACTAGCCCATGAGCAGTTCTTC. The chain carries TRBV11-2 and TRBJ2-1; 9 bases are a match to TRBD2. The CDR3 is 14 residues long. The ends lost 1 base at V and 8 bases at J; junction bases unmatched: 3. Germline values: CDR1 SGHAT, CDR2 FQNNGV. Based on the CDR3 plus reference TRBV11-2 and TRBJ2-1, the full variable domain is EAGVAQSPRYKIIEKRQSVAFWCNPISGHATLYWYQQILGQGPKLLIQFQNNGVVDDSQLPKDRFSAERLKGVDSTLKIQPAKLEDSAVYLCASSLVGLAHEQFFGPGTRLTVL.